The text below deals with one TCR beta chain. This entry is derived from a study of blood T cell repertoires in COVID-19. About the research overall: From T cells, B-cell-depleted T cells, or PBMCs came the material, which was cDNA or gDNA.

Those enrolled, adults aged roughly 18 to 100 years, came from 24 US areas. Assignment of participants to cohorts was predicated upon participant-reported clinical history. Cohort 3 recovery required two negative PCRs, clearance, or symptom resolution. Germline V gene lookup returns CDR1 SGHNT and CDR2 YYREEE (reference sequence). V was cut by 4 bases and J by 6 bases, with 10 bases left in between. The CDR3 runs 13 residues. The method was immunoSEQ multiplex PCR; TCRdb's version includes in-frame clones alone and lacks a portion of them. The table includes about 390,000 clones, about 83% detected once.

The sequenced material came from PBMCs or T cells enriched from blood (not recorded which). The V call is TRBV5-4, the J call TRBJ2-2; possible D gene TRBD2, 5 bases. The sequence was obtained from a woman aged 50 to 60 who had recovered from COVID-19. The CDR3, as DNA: TGTGCCAGCAGCCACGCGGGTCCCGGGGAGCTGTTTTTT. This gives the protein CASSHAGPGELFF.